This T cell receptor (beta chain) was observed in a study of T-cell memory formation after mild COVID-19. Whole-study findings and limits: Of the contracting clones, CD4+ ones lay mainly in CM and EM, and CD8+ ones in EMRA. Clones that shrank (day 15 to 85) were balanced CD4/CD8, whereas later expanders leaned CD4+. Researchers found some responding clones in pre-infection memory, a sign that cross-reactive memory joined.

This CDR3 spans 15 amino acids. The germline V gene has CDR1 SGHTA and CDR2 FQGNSA. J was trimmed by 8 bases and V by 5 bases; bases with no gene match: 11. The count of this clonotype is one. Its cognate antigen is unknown. Constant-segment primers and 5'RACE yielded cDNA libraries for TCR alpha and TCR beta, each carrying sample barcodes and UMIs. From the 5' RACE reads, TCRdb called clonotypes with MiXCR, one entry per CDR3 protein. Of fewer than 110,000 distinct CDR3 sequences in the sample, approximately 15% were seen once. The rearrangement joins TRBV7-2 to TRBJ2-3, with 9 bases aligning to TRBD2. Input material: PBMCs or a T cell subset sorted from them (not recorded which). The clonotype was recovered from a man aged 18 to 30 who had mild COVID-19 (a few samples of this study predate the infection). Cell type and time point are not known. The CDR3 region has the DNA TGTGCCAGCAGCCGACTAGCGGACAGTCCTCTTACGCAGTATTTT. Protein product: CASSRLADSPLTQYF.